This paragraph covers one TCR beta chain sequence. The antigen is not known. Data came from immunoSEQ multiplex PCR; TCRdb stores just in-frame clones and leaves some out. The table shows some 140,000 clones, with roughly nine tenths occurring only once. This sample is drawn from a study of cytomegalovirus exposure and HLA in healthy donors. The study's findings and limits: A few chains tied to CMV proved CMV antigen-specific in vitro. Subsequent analysis of the approximately 130 validation repertoires found a tendency for first-cohort TCR clusters to co-occur.

This CDR3 region has 15 residues. The V gene lost 5 bases and the J gene lost 1 base, with 14 bases spanning the gap. Germline loops: CDR1 SNHLY, CDR2 FYNNEI. This TCR was sampled from a man between 18 and 35 years old in good health and CMV-seronegative. Sequences were obtained from PBMCs. The chain is built from TRBV2 and TRBJ1-1, with a weak D call TRBD1 (5 bases). The CDR3 region has the DNA TGTGCCAGCAGTATGCACGGGGGATGGAACACTGAAGCTTTCTTT. Translating gives CASSMHGGWNTEAFF.